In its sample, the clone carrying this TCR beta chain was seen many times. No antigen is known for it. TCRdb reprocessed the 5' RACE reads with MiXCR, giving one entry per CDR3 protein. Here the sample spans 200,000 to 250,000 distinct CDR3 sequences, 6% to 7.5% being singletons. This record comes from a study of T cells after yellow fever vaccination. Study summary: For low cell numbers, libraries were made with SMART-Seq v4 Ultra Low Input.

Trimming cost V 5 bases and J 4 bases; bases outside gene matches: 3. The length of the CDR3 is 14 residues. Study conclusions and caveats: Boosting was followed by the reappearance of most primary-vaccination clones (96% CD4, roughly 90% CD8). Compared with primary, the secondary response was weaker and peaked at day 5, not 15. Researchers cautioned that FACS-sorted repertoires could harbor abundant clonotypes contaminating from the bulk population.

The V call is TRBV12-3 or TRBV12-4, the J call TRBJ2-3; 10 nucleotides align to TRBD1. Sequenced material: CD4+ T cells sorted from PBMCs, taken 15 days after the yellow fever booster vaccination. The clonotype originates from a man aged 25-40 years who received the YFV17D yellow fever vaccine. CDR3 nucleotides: TGTGCCAGCAGTGGACAGGGGGATGCAGATACGCAGTATTTT. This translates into CASSGQGDADTQYF.